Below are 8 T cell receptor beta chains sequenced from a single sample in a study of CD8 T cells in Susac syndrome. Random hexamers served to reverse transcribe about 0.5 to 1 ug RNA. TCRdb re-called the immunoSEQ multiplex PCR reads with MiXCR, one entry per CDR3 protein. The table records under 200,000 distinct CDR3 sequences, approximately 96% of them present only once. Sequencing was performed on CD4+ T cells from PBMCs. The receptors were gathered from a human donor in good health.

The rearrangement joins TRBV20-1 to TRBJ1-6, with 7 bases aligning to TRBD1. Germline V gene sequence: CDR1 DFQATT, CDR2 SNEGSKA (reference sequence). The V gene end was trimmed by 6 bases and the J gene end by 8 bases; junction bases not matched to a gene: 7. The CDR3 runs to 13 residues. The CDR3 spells CSARDRFDSPLHF. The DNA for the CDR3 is TGCAGTGCCCGGGACAGATTCGATTCACCCCTCCACTTT.

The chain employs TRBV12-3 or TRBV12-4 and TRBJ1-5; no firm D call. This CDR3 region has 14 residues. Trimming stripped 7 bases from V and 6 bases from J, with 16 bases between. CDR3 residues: CASTRRGSIQPQHF. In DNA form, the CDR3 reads TGTGCCAGCACCCGCCGGGGATCAATTCAGCCCCAGCATTTT.

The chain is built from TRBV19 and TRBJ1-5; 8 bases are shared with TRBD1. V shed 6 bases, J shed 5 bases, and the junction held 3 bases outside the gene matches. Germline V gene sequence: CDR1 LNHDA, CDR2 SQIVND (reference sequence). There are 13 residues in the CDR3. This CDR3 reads CASRDRVDQPQHF. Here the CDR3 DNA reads TGTGCCAGTAGGGACAGGGTGGATCAGCCCCAGCATTTT.

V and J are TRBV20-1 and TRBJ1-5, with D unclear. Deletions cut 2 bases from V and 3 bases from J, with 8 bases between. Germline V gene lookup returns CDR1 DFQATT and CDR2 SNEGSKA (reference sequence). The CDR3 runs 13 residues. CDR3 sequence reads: CSARTAPNQPQHF. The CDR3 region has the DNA TGCAGTGCTAGAACGGCTCCCAATCAGCCCCAGCATTTT.

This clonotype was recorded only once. The CDR3 loop is CASSVEERYEQYF. The CDR3, as DNA: TGTGCCAGCAGCGTAGAAGAGCGTTACGAGCAGTACTTC. This chain joins TRBV9 and TRBJ2-7; no definite D call. V gave up 0 bases and J gave up 4 bases, with 8 bases separating them. CDR1 is SGDLS and CDR2 is YYNGEE in the germline V gene. The CDR3 extends over 13 amino acids.

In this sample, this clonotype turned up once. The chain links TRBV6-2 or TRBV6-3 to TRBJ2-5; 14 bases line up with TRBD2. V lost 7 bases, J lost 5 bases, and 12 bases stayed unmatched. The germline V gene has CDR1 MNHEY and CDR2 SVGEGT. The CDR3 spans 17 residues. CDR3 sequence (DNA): TGTGCCAGCAAGACCGCGGGACTAGCGGGGGCCGGGGAGACCCAGTACTTC. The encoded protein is CASKTAGLAGAGETQYF.

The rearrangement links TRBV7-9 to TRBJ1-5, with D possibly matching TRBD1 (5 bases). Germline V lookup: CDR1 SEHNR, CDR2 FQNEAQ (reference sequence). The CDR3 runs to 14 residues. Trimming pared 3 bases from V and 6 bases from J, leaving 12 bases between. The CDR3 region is CASSFKGEGQPQHF. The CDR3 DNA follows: TGTGCCAGCAGCTTTAAAGGGGAAGGTCAGCCCCAGCATTTT.

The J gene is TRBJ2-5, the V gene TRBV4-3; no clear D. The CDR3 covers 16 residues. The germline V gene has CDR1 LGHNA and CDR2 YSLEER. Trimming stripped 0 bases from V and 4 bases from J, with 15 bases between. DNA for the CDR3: TGCGCCAGCAGCCAAGAAAGGACGGGTCGCGGAGAGACCCAGTACTTC. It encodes CASSQERTGRGETQYF.